This record concerns one TCR beta chain sequence. Looked up from germline, CDR1 is LNHDA and CDR2 is SQIVND (reference sequence). This CDR3 is built from 15 residues. J was trimmed by 2 bases and V by 3 bases; bases with no gene match: 7. This sample is part of a study of OX40 agonist ivuxolimab in advanced cancers. Peripheral blood came from all dose cohorts at three timepoints. Assay used: immunoSEQ multiplex PCR; TCRdb lists only in-frame clones, some missing. Of roughly 75,000 clones in the sample, around 89% are singletons; the top ten hold more than 5.5%. V usage is TRBV19 and J usage is TRBJ2-7, with 7 positions matching TRBD2. The TCR was taken from an adult with an advanced solid tumor such as melanoma, head and neck, liver or kidney cancer. The sequenced sample was CD4+ or CD8+ T cells sorted from blood, obtained in a trial of the OX40 agonist ivuxolimab. The DNA for the CDR3 is TGTGCCAGTAGTATTGGGTCTAGCGGTACCTACGAGCAGTACTTC. Translation gives CASSIGSSGTYEQYF.